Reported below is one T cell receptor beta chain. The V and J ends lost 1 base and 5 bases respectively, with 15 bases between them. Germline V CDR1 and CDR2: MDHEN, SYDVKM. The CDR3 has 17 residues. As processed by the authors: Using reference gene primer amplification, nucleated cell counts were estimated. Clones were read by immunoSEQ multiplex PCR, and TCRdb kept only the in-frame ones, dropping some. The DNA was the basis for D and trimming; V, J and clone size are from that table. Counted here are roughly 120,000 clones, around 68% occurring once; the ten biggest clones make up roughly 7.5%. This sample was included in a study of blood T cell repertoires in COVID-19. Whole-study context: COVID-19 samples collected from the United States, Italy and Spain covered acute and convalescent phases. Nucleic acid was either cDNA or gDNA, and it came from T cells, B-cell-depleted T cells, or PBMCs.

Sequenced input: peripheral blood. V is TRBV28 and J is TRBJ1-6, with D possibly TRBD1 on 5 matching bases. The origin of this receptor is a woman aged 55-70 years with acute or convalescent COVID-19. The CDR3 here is CASSLSRDYWDNSPLHF. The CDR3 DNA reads TGTGCCAGCAGTTTATCCCGGGACTACTGGGATAATTCACCCCTCCACTTT. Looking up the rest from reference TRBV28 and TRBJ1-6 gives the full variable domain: DVKVTQSSRYLVKRTGEKVFLECVQDMDHENMFWYRQDPGLGLRLIYFSYDVKMKEKGDIPEGYSVSREKKERFSLILESASTNQTSMYLCASSLSRDYWDNSPLHFGNGTRLTVT.